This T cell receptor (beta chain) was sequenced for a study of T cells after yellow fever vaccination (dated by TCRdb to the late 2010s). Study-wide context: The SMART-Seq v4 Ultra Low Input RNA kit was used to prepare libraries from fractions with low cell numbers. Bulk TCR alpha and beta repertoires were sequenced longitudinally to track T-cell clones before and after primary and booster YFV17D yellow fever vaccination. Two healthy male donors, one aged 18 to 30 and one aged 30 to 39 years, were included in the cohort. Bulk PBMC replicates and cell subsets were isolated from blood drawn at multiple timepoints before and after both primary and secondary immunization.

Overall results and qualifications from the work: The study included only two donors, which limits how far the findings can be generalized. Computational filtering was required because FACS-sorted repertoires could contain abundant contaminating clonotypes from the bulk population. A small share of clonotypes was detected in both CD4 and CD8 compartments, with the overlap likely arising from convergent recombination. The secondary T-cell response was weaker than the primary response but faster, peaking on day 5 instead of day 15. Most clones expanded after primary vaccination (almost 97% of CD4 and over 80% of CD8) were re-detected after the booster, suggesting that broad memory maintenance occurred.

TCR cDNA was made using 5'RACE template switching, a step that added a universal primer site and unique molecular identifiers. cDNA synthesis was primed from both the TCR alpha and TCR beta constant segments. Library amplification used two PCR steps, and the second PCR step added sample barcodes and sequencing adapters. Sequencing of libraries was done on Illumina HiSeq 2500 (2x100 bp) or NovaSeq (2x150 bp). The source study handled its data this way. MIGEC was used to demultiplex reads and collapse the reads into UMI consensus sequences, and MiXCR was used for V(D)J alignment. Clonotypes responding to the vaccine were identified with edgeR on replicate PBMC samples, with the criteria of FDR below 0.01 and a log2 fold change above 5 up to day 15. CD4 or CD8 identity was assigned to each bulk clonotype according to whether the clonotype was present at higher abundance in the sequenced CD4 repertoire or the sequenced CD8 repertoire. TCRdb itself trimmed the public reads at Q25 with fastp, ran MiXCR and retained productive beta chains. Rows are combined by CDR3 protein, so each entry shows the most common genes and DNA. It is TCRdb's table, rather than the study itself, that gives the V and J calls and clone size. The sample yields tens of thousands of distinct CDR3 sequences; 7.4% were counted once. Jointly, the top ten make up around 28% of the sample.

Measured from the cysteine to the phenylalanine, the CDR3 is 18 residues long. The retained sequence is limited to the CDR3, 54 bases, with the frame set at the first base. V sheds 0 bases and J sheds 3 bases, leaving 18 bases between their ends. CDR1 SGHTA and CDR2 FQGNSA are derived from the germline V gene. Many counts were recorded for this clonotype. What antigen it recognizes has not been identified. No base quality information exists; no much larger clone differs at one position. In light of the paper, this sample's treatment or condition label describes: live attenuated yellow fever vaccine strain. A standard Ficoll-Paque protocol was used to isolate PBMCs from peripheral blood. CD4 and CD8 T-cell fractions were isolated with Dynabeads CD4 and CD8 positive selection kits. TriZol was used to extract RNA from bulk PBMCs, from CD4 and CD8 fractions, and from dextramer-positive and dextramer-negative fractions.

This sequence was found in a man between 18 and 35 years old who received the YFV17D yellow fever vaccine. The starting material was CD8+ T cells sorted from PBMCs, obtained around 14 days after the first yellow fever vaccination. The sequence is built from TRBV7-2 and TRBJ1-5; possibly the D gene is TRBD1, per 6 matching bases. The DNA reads TGTGCCAGCAGCTTAGCAGGGGGGGGCGGGGGCTTCAATCAGCCCCAGCATTTT. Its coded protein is CASSLAGGGGGFNQPQHF.